This TCR beta chain stems from a study of regulatory T cells in long-lasting Graves disease. The time point denotes: persistent/refractory GD, antithyroid drugs over 5 years with positive TRAb. After RNA was extracted from PBMCs, the TCR library was made from it. Trimming removed 4 bases from V and 3 bases from J; junction bases left unmatched: 9. Germline V CDR1 and CDR2: ENHRY, SYGVKD. The CDR3 extends over 15 amino acids. This clonotype has a count of ten or more. Its antigen is as yet unknown. HTBI primers from iRepertoire and Arm-PCR of CDR3 regions yielded the TCR beta libraries. TCRdb recomputed calls from the multiplex PCR reads with MiXCR, one row per CDR3 protein. The table records some 370,000 distinct CDR3 sequences, more than 20% of them present only once. Study-wide results and caveats: TRBV28 was favored in persistent disease, as were TRBJ1-2 and TRBJ2-5. Persistent patients shared more public clonotypes (around 3,000) than new patients (more than 900).

The J gene is TRBJ2-7, the V gene TRBV10-3, with TRBD1 matching 7 bases. The source is a woman between 40 and 50 years old with Graves disease. The source material was peripheral blood mononuclear cells (PBMCs), sampled when the disease was refractory, from a patient treated with antithyroid drugs. In DNA, the CDR3 is TGTGCCATCAGTGCAGCCGGGACAGCCCGCTACGAGCAGTACTTC. Its translation is CAISAAGTARYEQYF.